This T cell receptor beta chain appears in the sequencing data of a study of cytomegalovirus exposure and HLA in healthy donors. Comment on this clone: Its antigen is unknown.

PCR primers comprised 60 Vbeta and 13 Jbeta primers. TCRdb keeps only in-frame clones here, not all; method: immunoSEQ multiplex PCR. Of 150,000 to 200,000 clones in the sample, approximately 72% are singletons; the top ten hold 2.5%. Regarding the study as a whole: Later on, a genetic analysis was performed. It linked a missense variant in DCLRE1C with V- and J-gene trimming of TCR beta. The authors listed 150 to 200 TCR beta chains as cytomegalovirus-associated.

J lost 2 bases, V lost 8 bases, and 1 base had no gene match. Germline values: CDR1 LNHDA, CDR2 SQIVND (reference sequence). The CDR3 sequence is 13 residues long. The chain recombines TRBV19 with TRBJ2-7; TRBD2 aligns across 12 bases. This receptor was identified in a human donor in good health. Sequenced sample: PBMCs. For the CDR3, the DNA is TGTGCCAGTGGACTAGCGGGGCCCTACGAGCAGTACTTC. Its protein is CASGLAGPYEQYF.